Presented here are 12 T cell receptor beta chains from one specimen sequenced in a study of blood T cells in healthy people across ages. It was with a sample-barcoded 5' primer and a J-beta primer mix that a second PCR of roughly 6 to 11 cycles was run. TCRdb re-derived calls from the 5' RACE reads in MiXCR, one entry per CDR3 protein. Of under 1,100,000 distinct CDR3 sequences in the sample, 25% are singletons; the top ten hold 0.65% to 0.75%. These data were also reused for a study on T cells of mothers and their children.

Material: blood. Receptors were obtained from a girl aged 2 to 10 in good health.

The rearrangement uses TRBV20-1 and TRBJ2-1; 12 bases line up with TRBD2. This CDR3 has 14 residues. Per germline, CDR1 DFQATT and CDR2 SNEGSKA (reference sequence). With 0 bases clipped from V and 8 bases from J, the junction kept 2 bases outside the gene matches. The CDR3 loop reads CSARETSGRDEQFF. In nucleotides, the CDR3 is TGCAGTGCTAGAGAGACTAGCGGGAGAGATGAGCAGTTCTTC.

This clonotype was counted a few times. The V gene is TRBV14, the J gene TRBJ2-1; perhaps TRBD2 as D (6 bases). V dropped 6 bases and J dropped 4 bases, with 22 bases sitting between them. Germline V gene sequence: CDR1 SGHDN, CDR2 FVKESK. There are 17 residues in the CDR3. In nucleotides, the CDR3 is TGTGCCAGCAGTGGTCTAACGGGAGTATTATCTTACAATGAGCAGTTCTTC. Translating it yields CASSGLTGVLSYNEQFF.

This rearrangement joins TRBV7-8 to TRBJ2-2; 8 bases align to TRBD2. The CDR3 runs 19 residues. Trimming at V came to 5 bases and at J to 5 bases, leaving 19 bases not matched to a gene. Germline V gene lookup returns CDR1 SGHVS and CDR2 FQNEAQ. The CDR3 nucleotides read TGTGCCAGCAGCGCAGCCCCCAAAGCGGGGGCCCTGAGGACCGGGGAGCTGTTTTTT. It codes for CASSAAPKAGALRTGELFF.

The chain combines TRBV4-1 with TRBJ2-4; a possible D gene is TRBD2 (5 bases). V lost 4 bases to trimming and J lost 6 bases, with 13 bases between them. The CDR3 contains 14 residues. Germline V gene sequence: CDR1 MGHRA, CDR2 YSYEKL. CDR3 bases: TGCGCCAGCAGCCCCGACCGGACTCGAAACATTCAGTACTTC. Its translation is CASSPDRTRNIQYF.

This clonotype was counted a few times. The chain employs TRBV7-2 and TRBJ2-5; 10 bases fit TRBD2. CDR1 and CDR2 from the germline V gene are SGHTA and FQGNSA. This CDR3 region has 14 residues. V lost 4 bases and J lost 13; bases outside the gene matches: 12. The CDR3 loop reads CASSSGTSDRSLYF. DNA of the CDR3: TGTGCCAGCAGCTCCGGGACTAGCGATAGATCCTTGTACTTC. Using reference TRBV7-2 and TRBJ2-5 for the parts outside the CDR3, the full variable domain is GAGVSQSPSNKVTEKGKDVELRCDPISGHTALYWYRQSLGQGLEFLIYFQGNSAPDKSGLPSDRFSAERTGGSVSTLTIQRTQQEDSAVYLCASSSGTSDRSLYFGPGTRLLVL.

The V gene is TRBV4-2, the J gene TRBJ1-1; 7 positions match TRBD1. This CDR3 is built from 16 residues. Germline V lookup: CDR1 LGHNA, CDR2 YNFKEQ. V lost 4 bases to trimming and J lost 2 bases; unmatched junction nucleotides: 10. CDR3 in DNA: TGTGCCAGCAGCCTAAGGGACAGACTCCAAAACACTGAAGCTTTCTTT. As protein: CASSLRDRLQNTEAFF.

The genes are TRBV9 and TRBJ2-3; TRBD2 might be the D (6 bases). V shed 4 bases and J shed 0 bases, with 15 bases lying between them. The CDR3 contains 16 residues. Germline CDR1 and CDR2: SGDLS and YYNGEE. DNA for the CDR3: TGTGCCAGCAGCATCCGAACGGGACTCAGCACAGATACGCAGTATTTT. Protein: CASSIRTGLSTDTQYF.

This chain links TRBV9 with TRBJ2-1; possibly TRBD2 for D (6 bases). Deletions cut 2 bases from V and 6 bases from J, with 15 bases between. CDR3 length: 15 residues. Germline-derived CDR1 and CDR2 are SGDLS and YYNGEE. Written as DNA, the CDR3 is TGTGCCAGCAGCGTTTTAGAGGCGGGGCGCAATGAGCAGTTCTTC. Its translation is CASSVLEAGRNEQFF.

In this sample, this clonotype turned up a few times. This CDR3 is CASSTGTSLSLEKLFF. CDR3 sequence (DNA): TGTGCCAGCAGTACCGGGACCAGCTTGTCACTTGAAAAACTGTTTTTT. V gene TRBV28 combines with J gene TRBJ1-4; D might be TRBD1 (5 bases). This CDR3 comprises 16 residues. Germline V CDR1 and CDR2: MDHEN, SYDVKM. With 5 bases removed from V and 7 bases from J, the gap between germline ends came to 20 bases.

The chain combines TRBV4-1 with TRBJ1-4; 7 bases line up with TRBD1. CDR1 is MGHRA, CDR2 YSYEKL, per germline. This CDR3 is built from 18 residues. V trimming: 4 bases; J trimming: 7 bases; junction bases outside the gene matches: 18. The CDR3 here is CASSPAFRFQGVGEKLFF. CDR3 in DNA: TGCGCCAGCAGCCCGGCGTTCCGGTTCCAGGGGGTGGGTGAAAAACTGTTTTTT.

The chain has TRBV5-1 and TRBJ1-3; D is unclear. The V end was cut by 8 bases, the J end by 2 bases, with 17 bases between. The CDR3 contains 15 residues. Germline-derived CDR1 and CDR2 are SGHRS and YFSETQ. In DNA form, the CDR3 reads TGCGCCAGTCGAGGGTACAGTTCAACTGGAAACACCATATATTTT. It translates to CASRGYSSTGNTIYF.

The table lists this clonotype with a few counts. The rearrangement uses TRBV5-1 and TRBJ1-1; D might be TRBD1 (5 bases). Between the trimmed V and J ends, which lost 4 bases and 6 bases, there was a span of 16 bases. Germline V gene lookup returns CDR1 SGHRS and CDR2 YFSETQ. This CDR3 region has 14 residues. CDR3 in amino acids: CASSLLRGRAEAFF. The DNA for the CDR3 is TGCGCCAGCAGCCTCTTGAGGGGTCGGGCTGAAGCTTTCTTT.